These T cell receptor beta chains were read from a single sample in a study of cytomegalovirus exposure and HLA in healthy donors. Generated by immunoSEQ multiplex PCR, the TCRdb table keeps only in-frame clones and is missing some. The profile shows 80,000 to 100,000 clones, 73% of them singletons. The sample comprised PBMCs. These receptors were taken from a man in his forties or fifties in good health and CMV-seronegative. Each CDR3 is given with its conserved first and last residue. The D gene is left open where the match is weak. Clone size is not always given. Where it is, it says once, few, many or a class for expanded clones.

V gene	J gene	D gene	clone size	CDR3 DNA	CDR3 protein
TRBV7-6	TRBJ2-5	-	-	TGTGCCAGCAGCTCCTACACAGGATCCCAAGAGACCCAGTACTTC	CASSSYTGSQETQYF
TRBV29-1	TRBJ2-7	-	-	TGCAGCGTTGTACAACGAGGTTTAACCTACGAGCAGTACTTC	CSVVQRGLTYEQYF
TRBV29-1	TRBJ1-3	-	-	TGCAGCGTTTTACCCGACAGGTACTCTGGAAACACCATATATTTT	CSVLPDRYSGNTIYF
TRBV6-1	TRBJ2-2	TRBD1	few	TGTGCCAGCAGTAGACGGACAGGGGGGACCGGGGAGCTGTTTTTT	CASSRRTGGTGELFF
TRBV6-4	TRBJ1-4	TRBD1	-	TGTGCCAGCAGGGAATTCGGAAGGACAGGGAGAACTAATGAAAAACTGTTTTTT	CASREFGRTGRTNEKLFF
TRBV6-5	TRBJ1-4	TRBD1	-	TGTGCCAGCAGACCCCCGAGGGGGCTTGGGGAAAAACTGTTTTTT	CASRPPRGLGEKLFF
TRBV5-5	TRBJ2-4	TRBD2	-	TGTGCCAGCAGCTTGTTACCACTAGCGGGAGAAGCCAAAAACATTCAGTACTTC	CASSLLPLAGEAKNIQYF
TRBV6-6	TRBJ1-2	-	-	TGTGCCAGCAGCAAAGACAGGTACCCGGTCGGCTACACCTTC	CASSKDRYPVGYTF
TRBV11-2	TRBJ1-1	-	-	TGTGCCAGCAGAGATTACAGAAGGAGAAGGGACATGAGCACTGAAGCTTTCTTT	CASRDYRRRRDMSTEAFF
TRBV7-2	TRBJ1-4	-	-	TGTGCCAGCAGAAGAGGAGGGGTACAAAATGAAAAACTGTTTTTT	CASRRGGVQNEKLFF
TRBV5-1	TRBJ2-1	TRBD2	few	TGCGCCAGCAGCCCTAACTCGGGGGGGAGCTACAATGAGCAGTTCTTC	CASSPNSGGSYNEQFF
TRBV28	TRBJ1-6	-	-	TGTGCCAGCAGTCTCGGGGGGGGGTCCTATAATTCACCCCTCCACTTT	CASSLGGGSYNSPLHF
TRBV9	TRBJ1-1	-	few	TGTGCCAGCAGCGTAGGAGGCTGGAACACTGAAGCTTTCTTT	CASSVGGWNTEAFF
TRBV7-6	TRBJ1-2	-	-	TGTGCCAGCAGCTCTAATGGTTTGTCTGGCTACACCTTC	CASSSNGLSGYTF
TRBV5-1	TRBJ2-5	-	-	TGCGCCAGCAGCTTAATCAGGGTCGGCGAGGAGACCCAGTACTTC	CASSLIRVGEETQYF
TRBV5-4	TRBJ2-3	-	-	TGTGCCAGCAGCTTGGACCTAGCGTCCGATACGCAGTATTTT	CASSLDLASDTQYF
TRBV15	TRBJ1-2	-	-	TGTGCCACCAGGGTAGACAGTAGCTATGGCTACACCTTC	CATRVDSSYGYTF
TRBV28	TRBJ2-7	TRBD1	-	TGTGCCAGCAGTAAGACTTGGGGACAGTCCCCCTACGAGCAGTACTTC	CASSKTWGQSPYEQYF
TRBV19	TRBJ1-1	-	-	TGTGCCAGTAGTATCTTGCAGGGTGACACTGAAGCTTTCTTT	CASSILQGDTEAFF
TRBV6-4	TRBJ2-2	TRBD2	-	TGTGCCAGCAGCCGGACTAGCGGGGGGGCCGACACCGGGGAGCTGTTTTTT	CASSRTSGGADTGELFF
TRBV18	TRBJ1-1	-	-	TGTGCCAGCTCACCACCGACTATTTTGGGGGGGAACATTGAAGCTTTCTTT	CASSPPTILGGNIEAFF
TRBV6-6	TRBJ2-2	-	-	TGTGCCAGCAGTGACACCCGGCGGGCCGGGGAGCTGTTTTTT	CASSDTRRAGELFF
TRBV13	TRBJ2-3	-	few	TGTGCCAGCAGCTTACTTTTAGCGGAAGATACGCAGTATTTT	CASSLLLAEDTQYF
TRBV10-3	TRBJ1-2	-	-	TGTGCCATCATGAGCCTCGCGAGCTATGGCTACACCTTC	CAIMSLASYGYTF
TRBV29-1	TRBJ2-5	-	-	TGCAGCGCTTTCCCCGACTCGTTCCAAGAGACCCAGTACTTC	CSAFPDSFQETQYF
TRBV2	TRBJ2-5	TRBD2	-	TGTGCCAGCAGTGAAGCGCCGGGACTAGCGGGGGGGCCTCAAGAGACCCAGTACTTC	CASSEAPGLAGGPQETQYF
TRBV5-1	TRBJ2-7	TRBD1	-	TGCGCCAGCAGCCTACAATCCGGGACAGGGAGCTCCTACGAGCAGTACTTC	CASSLQSGTGSSYEQYF
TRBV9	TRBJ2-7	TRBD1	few	TGTGCCAGCAGCGTAGGGACAGGGGTCGAGCAGTACTTC	CASSVGTGVEQYF
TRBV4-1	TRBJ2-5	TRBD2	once	TGCGCCAGCAGCCAAGGACCCCTTCTAGCGGGGGAGACCCAGTACTTC	CASSQGPLLAGETQYF
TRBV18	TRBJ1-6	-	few	TGTGCCAGCCGCAGAGGAAGTGGGAATTCACCCCTCCACTTT	CASRRGSGNSPLHF
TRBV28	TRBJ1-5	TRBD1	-	TGTGCCAGCAGTCTCCGGGACAGGGGCAATCAGCCCCAGCATTTT	CASSLRDRGNQPQHF
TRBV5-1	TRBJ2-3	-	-	TGCGCCAGCAGCTCCCTCGGGCGGGTCCAAGACACAGATACGCAGTATTTT	CASSSLGRVQDTDTQYF
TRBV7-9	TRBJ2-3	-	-	TGTGCCAGCAGCCGACAGTTAACTAGCACAGATACGCAGTATTTT	CASSRQLTSTDTQYF
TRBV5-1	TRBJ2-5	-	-	TGCGCCAGCAGGTCAGGACAGAGGGAAGAGACCCAGTACTTC	CASRSGQREETQYF
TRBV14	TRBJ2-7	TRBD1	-	TGTGCCAGCAGCCAAGTCCGGGACAGGGAGTACGAGCAGTACTTC	CASSQVRDREYEQYF
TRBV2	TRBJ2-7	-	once	TGTGCCAGCAGTGACTCTAGCCTCTCCTACGAGCAGTACTTC	CASSDSSLSYEQYF
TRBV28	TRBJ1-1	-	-	TGTGCCAGCAGTCCGTCAGGGATGCCTGAAGCTTTCTTT	CASSPSGMPEAFF
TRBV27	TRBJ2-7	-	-	TGTGCCAGCAGTGAAAGTTACAGGGTCTTCTACGAGCAGTACTTC	CASSESYRVFYEQYF
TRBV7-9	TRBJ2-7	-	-	TGTGCCAGCAGCTTAGCGCGGGGTAGCTCCTACGAGCAGTACTTC	CASSLARGSSYEQYF
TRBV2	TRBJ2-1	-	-	TGTGCCAGCAGTGTCACCTCTAGGGAGCAGTTCTTC	CASSVTSREQFF
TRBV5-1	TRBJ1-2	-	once	TGCGCCAGCAGCTTGAACGGGGGGGACCTTTCGGGCTACACCTTC	CASSLNGGDLSGYTF
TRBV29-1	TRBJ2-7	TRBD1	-	TGCAGCGTTGAGGGACAGGGGGCCGAGCAGTACTTC	CSVEGQGAEQYF
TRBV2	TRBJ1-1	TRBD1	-	TGTGCCAGCAGGGGGGACAGGGGGCTTCGGGGAACTGAAGCTTTCTTT	CASRGDRGLRGTEAFF
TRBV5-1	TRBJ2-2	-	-	TGCGCCAGCAGCTTCCGCGGGAACACCGGGGAGCTGTTTTTT	CASSFRGNTGELFF
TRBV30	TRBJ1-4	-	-	TGTGCCTGGAGTGAGTGGAGGGGAGAAAAACTGTTTTTT	CAWSEWRGEKLFF
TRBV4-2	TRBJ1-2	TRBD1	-	TGTGCCAGCAGCCAAGTCCAATCAGAGGGACAGATTTATGGCCACACCTTC	CASSQVQSEGQIYGHTF
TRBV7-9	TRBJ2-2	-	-	TGTGCCAGCAGTTTTGGTCGGAGTGGCGGCGGGGAGCTGTTTTTT	CASSFGRSGGGELFF
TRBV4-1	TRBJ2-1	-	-	TGCGCCAGCAGCCAATGGGGCGGGGTAAACAATGAGCAGTTCTTC	CASSQWGGVNNEQFF
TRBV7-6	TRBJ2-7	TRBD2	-	TGTGCCAGCAGTTTTCGTAGCGGGGGGGTAGACGAGCAGTACTTC	CASSFRSGGVDEQYF
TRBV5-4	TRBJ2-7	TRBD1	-	TGTGCCAGCAGCATCCGGGACAGGGGCCCCGAGCAGTACTTC	CASSIRDRGPEQYF
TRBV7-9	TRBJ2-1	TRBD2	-	TGTGCCAGCAGCTCCGATAGCGGGGCGCTGGAGTTCTTC	CASSSDSGALEFF
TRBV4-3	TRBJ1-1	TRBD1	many	TGCGCCAGCAGCCAAGAGAGGGGGCAAGCTTTCTTT	CASSQERGQAFF
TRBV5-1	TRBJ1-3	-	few	TGCGCCAGCAGCTTGGATGGGAGCTCTGGAAACACCATATATTTT	CASSLDGSSGNTIYF
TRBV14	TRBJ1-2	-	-	TGTGCCAGCAGCCAAGAACTGCGGTATGGCTACACCTTC	CASSQELRYGYTF
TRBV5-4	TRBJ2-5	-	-	TGTGCCAGCAGCCCACCCGGAGGGGAGACCCAGTACTTC	CASSPPGGETQYF
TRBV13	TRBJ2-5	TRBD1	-	TGTGCCAGCAGCTTAGCGGGGACAGGGATCAGCCCTTTCGGAGAGACCCAGTACTTC	CASSLAGTGISPFGETQYF
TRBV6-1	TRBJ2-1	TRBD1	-	TGTGCCAGCAGTGAAGTGGGACAGGGGAGTGAGGAGCAGTTCTTC	CASSEVGQGSEEQFF
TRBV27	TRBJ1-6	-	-	TGTGCCAGCAGCAGACAGTTTTATAATTCACCCCTCCACTTT	CASSRQFYNSPLHF
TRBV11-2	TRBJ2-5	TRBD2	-	TGTGCCAGCAGCTTAGCTAGCGGGGGGGCCCTGGAGACCCAGTACTTC	CASSLASGGALETQYF
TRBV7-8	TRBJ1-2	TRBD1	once	TGTGCCAGCAGCCCGAGGACAGGCAGCGCTACTAACTATGGCTACACCTTC	CASSPRTGSATNYGYTF